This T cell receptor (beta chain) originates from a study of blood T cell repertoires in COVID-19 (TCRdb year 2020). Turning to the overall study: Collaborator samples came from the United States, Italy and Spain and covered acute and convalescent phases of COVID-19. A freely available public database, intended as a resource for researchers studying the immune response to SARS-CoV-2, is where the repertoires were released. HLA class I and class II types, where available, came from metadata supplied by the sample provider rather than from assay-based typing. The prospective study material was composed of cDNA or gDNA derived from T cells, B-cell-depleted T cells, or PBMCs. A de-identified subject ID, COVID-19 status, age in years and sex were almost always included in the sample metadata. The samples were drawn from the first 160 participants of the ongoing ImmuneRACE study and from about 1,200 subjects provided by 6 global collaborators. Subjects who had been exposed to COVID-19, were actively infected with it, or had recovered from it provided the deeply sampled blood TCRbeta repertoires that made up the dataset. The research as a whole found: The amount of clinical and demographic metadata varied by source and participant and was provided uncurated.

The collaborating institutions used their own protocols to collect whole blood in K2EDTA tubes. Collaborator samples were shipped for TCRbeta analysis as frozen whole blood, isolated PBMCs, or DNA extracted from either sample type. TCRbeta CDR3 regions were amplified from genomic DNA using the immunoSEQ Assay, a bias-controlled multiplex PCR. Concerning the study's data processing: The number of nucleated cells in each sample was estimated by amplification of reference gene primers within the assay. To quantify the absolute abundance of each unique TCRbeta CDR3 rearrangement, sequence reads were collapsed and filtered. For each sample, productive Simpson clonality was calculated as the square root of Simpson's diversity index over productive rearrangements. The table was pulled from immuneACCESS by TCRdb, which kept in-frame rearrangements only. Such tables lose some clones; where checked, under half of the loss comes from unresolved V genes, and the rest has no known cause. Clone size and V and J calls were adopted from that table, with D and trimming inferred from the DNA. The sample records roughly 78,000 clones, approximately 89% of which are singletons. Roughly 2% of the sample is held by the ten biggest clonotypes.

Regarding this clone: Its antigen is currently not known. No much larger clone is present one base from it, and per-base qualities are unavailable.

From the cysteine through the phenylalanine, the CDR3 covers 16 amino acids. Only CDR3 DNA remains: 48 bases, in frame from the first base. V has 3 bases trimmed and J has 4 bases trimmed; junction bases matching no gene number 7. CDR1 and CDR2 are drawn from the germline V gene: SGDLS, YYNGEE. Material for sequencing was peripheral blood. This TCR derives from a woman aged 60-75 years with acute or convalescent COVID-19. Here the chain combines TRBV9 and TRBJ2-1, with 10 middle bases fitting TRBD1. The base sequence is TGTGCCAGCAGCGCGCTGTGGGGACAGGGGTACAATGAGCAGTTCTTC. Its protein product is CASSALWGQGYNEQFF.